This note documents a single TCR beta chain sequence. This record belongs to a study of blood T cell repertoires in COVID-19. The wider study: In each case, the material was cDNA or gDNA derived from T cells, B-cell-depleted T cells, or PBMCs.

Those enrolled, adults aged roughly 18 to 89 years, came from about two dozen US areas. Cohort 3 donors counted as recovered after two negative PCRs, clearance, or resolved symptoms. In germline, CDR1 is MGHRA, CDR2 YSYEKL. CDR3 length: 15 amino acids. J was trimmed by 4 bases and V by 3 bases; bases with no gene match: 8. Original data processing: Nucleated cell counts were estimated from reference gene primer amplification. Clones were read by immunoSEQ multiplex PCR, and TCRdb kept only the in-frame ones, dropping some. V, J and clone size derive from that table, while D and trimming were established from the DNA sequence. The sample holds under 300,000 clones, about 80% seen once.

This clonotype was sampled from a man in his forties who had recovered from COVID-19. The rearrangement uses TRBV4-1 and TRBJ2-7; 8 nucleotides match TRBD1. The sequenced material came from PBMCs or T cells enriched from blood (not recorded which). CDR3 sequence: CASSHYQGAGYEQYF. The CDR3 nucleotides read TGCGCCAGCAGCCATTATCAGGGGGCAGGGTACGAGCAGTACTTC.